These T cell receptor beta chains were read from a single sample in a study of shared clonotypes between healthy human individuals. Assay used: immunoSEQ multiplex PCR; TCRdb lists only in-frame clones, some missing. The sample includes hundreds of thousands of clones, less than 80% of them seen just once. Sequencing was done on a sample of PBMCs. Source of these receptors: a woman in her 40s in good health. Some clones in this sample may be carry-over from other donors' samples. Both conserved end residues are part of each CDR3. Each record gives: V gene, CDR3 protein.

V: TRBV27; CDR3: CASSPTGTGKSSSNQPQHF
V: TRBV7-3; CDR3: CASSLLGNSYEQYF
V: TRBV4-1; CDR3: CASSLTGTDGYEQYF
V: TRBV28; CDR3: CASSLAQGRGYTF
V: TRBV6-4; CDR3: CASLVNEQFF
V: TRBV5-1; CDR3: CASSLGPSGQETQYF
V: TRBV9; CDR3: CASSVERDVTEQYF
V: TRBV21-1; CDR3: CASSKDRGRGSALSGNTIYF
V: TRBV20-1; CDR3: CSARISPQQYF
V: TRBV7-6; CDR3: CASSLSGSPNEKLFF
V: TRBV2; CDR3: CASSRLRQTQETQYF
V: TRBV6-1; CDR3: CASRLLLRETQYF
V: TRBV7-9; CDR3: CASSSSRLASYEQYF
V: TRBV4-2; CDR3: CASSQPDRGPPYEQYF